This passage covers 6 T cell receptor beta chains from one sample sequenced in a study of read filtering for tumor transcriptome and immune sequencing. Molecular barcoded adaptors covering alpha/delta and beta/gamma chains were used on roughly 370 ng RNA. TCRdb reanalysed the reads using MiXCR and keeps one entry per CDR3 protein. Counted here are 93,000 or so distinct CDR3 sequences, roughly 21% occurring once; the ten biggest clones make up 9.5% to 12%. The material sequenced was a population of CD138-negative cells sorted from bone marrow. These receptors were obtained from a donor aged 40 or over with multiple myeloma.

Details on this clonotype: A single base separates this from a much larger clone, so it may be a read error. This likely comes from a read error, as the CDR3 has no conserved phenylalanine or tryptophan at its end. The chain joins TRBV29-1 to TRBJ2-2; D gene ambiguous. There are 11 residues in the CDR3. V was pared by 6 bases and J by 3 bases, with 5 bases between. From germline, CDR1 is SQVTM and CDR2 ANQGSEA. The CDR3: CSVIYTGELFL. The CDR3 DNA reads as TGCAGCGTCATATACACCGGGGAGCTGTTTCTT.

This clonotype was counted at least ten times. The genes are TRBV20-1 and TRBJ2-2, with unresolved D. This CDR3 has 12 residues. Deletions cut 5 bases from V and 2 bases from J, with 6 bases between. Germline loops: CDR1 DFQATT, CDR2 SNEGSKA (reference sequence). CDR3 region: CSAPANTGELFF. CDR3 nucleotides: TGCAGTGCTCCAGCAAACACCGGGGAGCTGTTTTTT.

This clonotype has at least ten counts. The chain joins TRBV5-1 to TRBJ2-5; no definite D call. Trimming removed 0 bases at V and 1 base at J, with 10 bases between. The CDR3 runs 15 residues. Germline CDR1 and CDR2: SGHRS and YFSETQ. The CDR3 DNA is TGCGCCAGCAGCTTGGATTCCGGCAGCCAAGAGACCCAGTACTTC. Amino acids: CASSLDSGSQETQYF.

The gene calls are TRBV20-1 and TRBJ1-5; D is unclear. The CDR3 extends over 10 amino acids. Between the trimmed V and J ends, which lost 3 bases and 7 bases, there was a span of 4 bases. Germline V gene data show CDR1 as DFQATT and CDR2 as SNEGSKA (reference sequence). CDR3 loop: CSASNQPQHF. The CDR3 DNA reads TGCAGTGCTAGTAACCAGCCCCAGCATTTT.

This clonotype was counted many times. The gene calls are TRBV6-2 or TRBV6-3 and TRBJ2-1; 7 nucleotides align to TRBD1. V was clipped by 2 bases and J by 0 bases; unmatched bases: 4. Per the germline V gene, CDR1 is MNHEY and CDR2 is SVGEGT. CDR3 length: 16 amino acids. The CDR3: CASSYRTGASYNEQFF. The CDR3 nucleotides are TGTGCCAGCAGTTACCGAACAGGGGCCTCCTACAATGAGCAGTTCTTC.

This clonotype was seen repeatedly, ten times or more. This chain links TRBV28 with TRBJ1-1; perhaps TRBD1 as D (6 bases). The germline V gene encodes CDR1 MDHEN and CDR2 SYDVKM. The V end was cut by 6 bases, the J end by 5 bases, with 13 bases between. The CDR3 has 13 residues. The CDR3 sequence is CASSPGDRTEAFF. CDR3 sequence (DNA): TGTGCCAGCAGCCCAGGGGACCGGACTGAAGCTTTCTTT.